The 29 T cell receptor beta chains presented below share a single source sample, sequenced in a study of chemoradiotherapy in HPV16-positive cancers. Repertoires were generated with immunoSEQ multiplex PCR, while TCRdb's copy carries only in-frame clones and drops some. The sample contains approximately 11,000 clones, roughly 90% of which appear only once. Here the sequenced sample was blood, taken from a patient who underwent chemoradiotherapy. The receptors derive from a human donor with HPV-associated anogenital cancer.

CDR3 loop: CASSAGGGTGELFF. The DNA of the CDR3 is TGCGCCAGCAGTGCAGGGGGGGGCACCGGGGAGCTGTTTTTT. The chain recombines TRBV10-1 with TRBJ2-2; TRBD1 or TRBD2 may be the D gene (7 bases each). From germline, CDR1 is WNHNN and CDR2 SYGVQD (reference sequence). CDR3 length: 14 residues. V dropped 4 bases and J dropped 4 bases, with 10 bases sitting between them.

CDR3 region: CASSLGSASSYNEQFF. The CDR3 DNA sequence: TGTGCCAGCAGCTTAGGCTCCGCAAGCTCCTACAATGAGCAGTTCTTC. The chain carries TRBV7-2 and TRBJ2-1, with no clear D. The ends were cut back, 1 base at V and 0 bases at J, with 10 bases in the middle. Germline-derived CDR1 and CDR2 are SGHTA and FQGNSA. The CDR3 is 16 residues long. The full variable domain, in which reference TRBV7-2 and TRBJ2-1 provide the parts outside the CDR3, is GAGVSQSPSNKVTEKGKDVELRCDPISGHTALYWYRQSLGQGLEFLIYFQGNSAPDKSGLPSDRFSAERTGGSVSTLTIQRTQQEDSAVYLCASSLGSASSYNEQFFGPGTRLTVL.

The CDR3 coding sequence is TGTGCCAGTAGTAACCGATTTAATCAGCCCCAGCATTTT. Protein product: CASSNRFNQPQHF. The chain has TRBV19 and TRBJ1-5; D gene uncertain. The CDR3 has 13 amino acids. Germline V gene lookup returns CDR1 LNHDA and CDR2 SQIVND (reference sequence). Deletions cut 4 bases from V and 4 bases from J, with 8 bases between.

The CDR3 reads CASQNKAGGLSGANVLTF. The CDR3 DNA is TGTGCCAGCCAAAACAAAGCGGGGGGTCTCTCTGGGGCCAACGTCCTGACTTTC. The chain couples TRBV5-4 to TRBJ2-6; 9 bases fit TRBD2. Germline V gives CDR1 SGHNT, CDR2 YYREEE (reference sequence). V gave up 7 bases and J gave up 0 bases; unmatched junction bases: 11. The CDR3 totals 18 residues.

This clone was observed once. The chain links TRBV5-4 to TRBJ2-1, with TRBD2 identical over 10 bases. V trimming: 1 base; J trimming: 3 bases; junction bases outside the gene matches: 4. The CDR3 consists of 16 residues. Germline V gene data show CDR1 as SGHNT and CDR2 as YYREEE (reference sequence). CDR3 DNA sequence: TGTGCCAGCAGCTTGCTTAGCGGGGGGTACTACAATGAGCAGTTCTTC. Protein sequence: CASSLLSGGYYNEQFF.

The V call is TRBV27, the J call TRBJ2-7; no definite D call. Germline CDR1 reads MNHEY; CDR2 reads SMNVEV (reference sequence). Between the trimmed V and J ends, which lost 3 bases and 1 base, there was a span of 10 bases. The CDR3 extends over 14 amino acids. CDR3 sequence reads: CASSFKAESYEQYF. CDR3 DNA: TGTGCCAGCAGTTTCAAGGCGGAATCCTACGAGCAGTACTTC.

The V gene is TRBV6-6, the J gene TRBJ1-2; the D is unclear. V lost 0 bases, J lost 4 bases, and 12 bases lay in between. This CDR3 comprises 15 residues. CDR1 is MNHNY, CDR2 SVGAGI, per germline (reference sequence). CDR3 in DNA: TGTGCCAGCAGTTACTCGGGCAGAGCGCCCTATGGCTACACCTTC. It translates to CASSYSGRAPYGYTF.

This clone turned up a few times. This chain uses TRBV7-6 with TRBJ2-7; D not resolved. Germline loops: CDR1 SGHVS, CDR2 FNYEAQ. CDR3 length: 14 residues. Trimming removed 1 base at V and 0 bases at J, with 7 bases between. The CDR3 coding sequence is TGTGCCAGCAGCTTAGACGGTAGCTCCTACGAGCAGTACTTC. It codes for CASSLDGSSYEQYF. Complete variable domain (other parts from reference TRBV7-6 and TRBJ2-7): GAGVSQSPRYKVTKRGQDVALRCDPISGHVSLYWYRQALGQGPEFLTYFNYEAQQDKSGLPNDRFSAERPEGSISTLTIQRTEQRDSAMYRCASSLDGSSYEQYFGPGTRLTVT.

The chain couples TRBV2 to TRBJ1-5, with 9 nucleotides matching TRBD1. The CDR3 has 18 amino acids. V was pared by 7 bases and J by 0 bases, with 13 bases of the junction left unmatched. Per the germline V gene, CDR1 is SNHLY and CDR2 is FYNNEI. The CDR3 loop is CASNPGPGTGYSNQPQHF. In DNA, the CDR3 is TGTGCCAGCAACCCAGGCCCCGGGACAGGGTATAGCAATCAGCCCCAGCATTTT.

The V gene is TRBV7-9, the J gene TRBJ1-6; D unclear. CDR1 and CDR2 (germline): SEHNR, FQNEAQ (reference sequence). The length of the CDR3 is 14 residues. The V end was cut by 6 bases, the J end by 6 bases, with 12 bases between. CDR3: CASSFLGPNSPLHF. The CDR3 DNA sequence: TGTGCCAGCAGTTTCTTGGGCCCTAATTCACCCCTCCACTTT.

The chain links TRBV29-1 to TRBJ2-2; D not resolved. Germline V CDR1 and CDR2: SQVTM, ANQGSEA. Trimming left V 7 bases short and J 7 bases short, with 13 bases between. This CDR3 is built from 12 residues. CDR3 sequence: CSGLRTGGELFF. In DNA, the CDR3 is TGCAGCGGGCTCCGGACGGGCGGGGAGCTGTTTTTT.

The V and J genes are TRBV6-1 and TRBJ2-5; 10 bases agree with TRBD1. This CDR3 region has 15 residues. The junction had 4 bases not matched to a gene; V was cut back by 1 base and J by 5 bases. Germline lookup yields CDR1 MNHNS and CDR2 SASEGT. This CDR3 reads CASSEEGQGSETQYF. The CDR3, as DNA: TGTGCCAGCAGTGAAGAGGGACAGGGGTCCGAGACCCAGTACTTC.

V is TRBV9 and J is TRBJ2-1; weak D call: TRBD2 (6 bases). This CDR3 spans 14 amino acids. Germline V gene lookup returns CDR1 SGDLS and CDR2 YYNGEE. Trimming cost V 6 bases and J 0 bases, with 10 bases left between them. This CDR3 reads CASTGAGSYNEQFF. CDR3 nucleotides: TGTGCCAGCACCGGAGCGGGCTCCTACAATGAGCAGTTCTTC.

The genes are TRBV19 and TRBJ1-1; no clear D gene. This CDR3 comprises 10 residues. The V end was cut by 5 bases, the J end by 9 bases, with 7 bases between. Looked up from germline, CDR1 is LNHDA and CDR2 is SQIVND (reference sequence). The CDR3 DNA sequence: TGTGCCAGTAGTTCCTTCAAAGCTTTCTTT. Amino acid sequence: CASSSFKAFF.

The chain carries TRBV19 and TRBJ1-5, with TRBD1 as a possible D gene (5 bases). The germline V gene has CDR1 LNHDA and CDR2 SQIVND (reference sequence). Deletions cut 3 bases from V and 5 bases from J, with 11 bases between. This CDR3 region has 14 residues. CDR3 DNA: TGTGCCAGTAGTATGGCGGGGGAGCATCAGCCCCAGCATTTT. It codes for CASSMAGEHQPQHF. Full variable domain (outside the CDR3, taken from reference TRBV19 and TRBJ1-5): DGGITQSPKYLFRKEGQNVTLSCEQNLNHDAMYWYRQDPGQGLRLIYYSQIVNDFQKGDIAEGYSVSREKKESFPLTVTSAQKNPTAFYLCASSMAGEHQPQHFGDGTRLSIL.

The genes are TRBV6-1 and TRBJ1-2, with D possibly TRBD1 on 5 matching bases. Deletions cut 6 bases from V and 4 bases from J, with 12 bases between. CDR1 and CDR2 from the germline V gene are MNHNS and SASEGT. CDR3 length: 13 amino acids. As DNA, the CDR3 is TGTGCCAGCAGACTACGAGGGGTCTATGGCTACACCTTC. Translated: CASRLRGVYGYTF.

The chain has TRBV2 and TRBJ2-3; 13 nucleotides line up with TRBD2. The CDR3 is 16 amino acids. Germline CDR1 reads SNHLY; CDR2 reads FYNNEI. The V segment lost 4 bases and the J segment 2 bases; nucleotides outside the gene matches: 3. The CDR3 loop reads CASSGLAGGSTDTQYF. The CDR3 DNA is TGTGCCAGCAGTGGACTAGCGGGGGGATCCACAGATACGCAGTATTTT.

This clone was observed a single time. The rearrangement links TRBV7-9 to TRBJ2-7, with a tentative D call TRBD1 (6 bases). This CDR3 has 15 residues. CDR1 and CDR2 (germline): SEHNR, FQNEAQ (reference sequence). With 2 bases removed from V and 5 bases from J, the gap between germline ends came to 16 bases. The CDR3 region is CASSLTVAGVNEQYF. The CDR3 nucleotides are TGTGCCAGCAGCTTAACGGTCGCAGGGGTCAACGAGCAGTACTTC. Full variable domain (rest looked up from reference TRBV7-9 and TRBJ2-7): DTGVSQNPRHKITKRGQNVTFRCDPISEHNRLYWYRQTLGQGPEFLTYFQNEAQLEKSRLLSDRFSAERPKGSFSTLEIQRTEQGDSAMYLCASSLTVAGVNEQYFGPGTRLTVT.

V usage is TRBV7-3 and J usage is TRBJ2-7; D gene unclear. Germline lookup yields CDR1 SGHTA and CDR2 FQGTGA. The CDR3 runs to 14 residues. V shed 5 bases and J shed 0 bases, with 11 bases lying between them. CDR3 loop: CASSRSTDSYEQYF. As DNA, the CDR3 is TGTGCCAGCAGCCGTAGTACAGACTCCTACGAGCAGTACTTC.

The chain links TRBV9 to TRBJ1-2, with 8 positions matching TRBD1. The germline CDR1 and CDR2 sequences are SGDLS and YYNGEE. This CDR3 is 17 amino acids long. V lost 0 bases, J lost 4 bases, and 11 bases stayed unmatched. The CDR3 here is CASSVGDPGQGLYGYTF. In nucleotides, the CDR3 is TGTGCCAGCAGCGTAGGGGACCCTGGACAGGGACTCTATGGCTACACCTTC. The entire variable domain, with the rest obtained from reference TRBV9 and TRBJ1-2, is as follows: DSGVTQTPKHLITATGQRVTLRCSPRSGDLSVYWYQQSLDQGLQFLIQYYNGEERAKGNILERFSAQQFPDLHSELNLSSLELGDSALYFCASSVGDPGQGLYGYTFGSGTRLTVV.

The chain combines TRBV7-3 with TRBJ2-1, with a weak D call TRBD2 (6 bases). The ends were cut back, 1 base at V and 1 base at J, with 11 bases in the middle. Germline loops: CDR1 SGHTA, CDR2 FQGTGA. This CDR3 spans 16 amino acids. The CDR3 DNA follows: TGTGCCAGCAGCTTAAAAGCGGGTGCGTCCTACAATGAGCAGTTCTTC. Protein: CASSLKAGASYNEQFF. The full variable domain, its missing parts supplied by reference TRBV7-3 and TRBJ2-1, is GAGVSQTPSNKVTEKGKYVELRCDPISGHTALYWYRQSLGQGPEFLIYFQGTGAADDSGLPNDRFFAVRPEGSVSTLKIQRTERGDSAVYLCASSLKAGASYNEQFFGPGTRLTVL.

The chain recombines TRBV30 with TRBJ2-1; 8 nucleotides agree with TRBD2. The CDR3 extends over 15 amino acids. Germline CDR1 GTSNPN, CDR2 SVGIG (reference sequence). J lost 4 bases, V lost 5 bases, and 10 bases had no gene match. The CDR3 reads CAWHLPGGPYNEQFF. In nucleotides, the CDR3 is TGTGCCTGGCACCTTCCGGGGGGGCCGTACAATGAGCAGTTCTTC.

V is TRBV10-3 and J is TRBJ1-5; maybe TRBD1 (6 bases). In germline, CDR1 is ENHRY, CDR2 SYGVKD. This CDR3 region has 15 residues. V was cut by 4 bases and J by 0 bases, with 10 bases left in between. CDR3 in amino acids: CAISASQGSNQPQHF. The CDR3 nucleotides are TGTGCCATCAGTGCTTCACAGGGTAGCAATCAGCCCCAGCATTTT.

This clone occurred once. The gene calls are TRBV12-5 and TRBJ2-7; 7 bases are shared with TRBD1. Trimming cost V 6 bases and J 3 bases; bases outside gene matches: 11. The CDR3 consists of 15 residues. Germline lookup yields CDR1 LGHNT and CDR2 FRNRAP. The CDR3 here is CASGENRGVGYEQYF. DNA for the CDR3: TGTGCTAGTGGAGAAAACAGGGGAGTAGGCTACGAGCAGTACTTC.

V is TRBV10-3 and J is TRBJ1-3; D ambiguous. The CDR3 is 14 residues long. Germline CDR1 is ENHRY and CDR2 is SYGVKD. The V and J ends lost 7 bases and 0 bases respectively, with 10 bases between them. The CDR3 here is CAIMGSYSGNTIYF. The CDR3 DNA sequence: TGTGCCATCATGGGGAGTTACTCTGGAAACACCATATATTTT.

The chain is built from TRBV6-1 and TRBJ1-2; no clear D. This CDR3 has 13 residues. V gave up 6 bases and J gave up 1 base, with 9 bases separating them. The germline V gene encodes CDR1 MNHNS and CDR2 SASEGT. The CDR3 reads CASRLTGNYGYTF. In DNA form, the CDR3 reads TGTGCCAGCAGACTGACGGGTAACTATGGCTACACCTTC.

V gene TRBV30 combines with J gene TRBJ1-2; D gene uncertain. With 0 bases removed from V and 8 bases from J, the gap between germline ends came to 13 bases. Per germline, CDR1 GTSNPN and CDR2 SVGIG (reference sequence). The CDR3 sequence is 13 residues long. CDR3 residues: CAWSVRGLLGYTF. CDR3 nucleotide sequence: TGTGCCTGGAGTGTACGGGGTCTTTTGGGCTACACCTTC.

Concerning this clone: Other DNA sequences in the same sample also yield this CDR3. V is TRBV27 and J is TRBJ2-7, with D hard to call. The CDR3 is 13 amino acids. The V and J ends lost 2 bases and 4 bases respectively, with 9 bases between them. From germline, CDR1 is MNHEY and CDR2 SMNVEV (reference sequence). CDR3 in amino acids: CASSLGIGYEQYF. CDR3 coding DNA: TGTGCCAGCAGTTTAGGTATCGGGTACGAGCAGTACTTC.

The chain employs TRBV5-6 and TRBJ2-5; the match to TRBD2 covers 8 bases. The germline gives CDR1 SGHDT, CDR2 YYEEEE. J was trimmed by 0 bases and V by 2 bases; bases with no gene match: 3. The CDR3 runs to 15 residues. CDR3 sequence: CASSFLAGHQETQYF. CDR3 DNA sequence: TGTGCCAGCAGCTTCCTAGCGGGCCACCAAGAGACCCAGTACTTC.